This TCR beta chain emerged from a study of cytomegalovirus exposure and HLA in healthy donors. V lost 6 bases, J lost 2 bases, and 3 bases stayed unmatched. This CDR3 is 14 amino acids long. From germline, CDR1 is SQVTM and CDR2 ANQGSEA. This clone was seen only a few times. 60 Vbeta and 13 Jbeta primers were used in PCR. Repertoires were generated with immunoSEQ multiplex PCR, while TCRdb's copy carries only in-frame clones and drops some. The sample consists of 100,000 or so clones, about 69% of them appearing once. V and J are TRBV29-1 and TRBJ1-5, with TRBD1 matching over 11 bases. Input material: PBMCs. This receptor was obtained from a man aged 40-50 years in good health and CMV-seronegative. The CDR3 region has the DNA TGCAGCGTCGGGACAGGGGGGGGCAATCAGCCCCAGCATTTT. This gives the protein CSVGTGGGNQPQHF.